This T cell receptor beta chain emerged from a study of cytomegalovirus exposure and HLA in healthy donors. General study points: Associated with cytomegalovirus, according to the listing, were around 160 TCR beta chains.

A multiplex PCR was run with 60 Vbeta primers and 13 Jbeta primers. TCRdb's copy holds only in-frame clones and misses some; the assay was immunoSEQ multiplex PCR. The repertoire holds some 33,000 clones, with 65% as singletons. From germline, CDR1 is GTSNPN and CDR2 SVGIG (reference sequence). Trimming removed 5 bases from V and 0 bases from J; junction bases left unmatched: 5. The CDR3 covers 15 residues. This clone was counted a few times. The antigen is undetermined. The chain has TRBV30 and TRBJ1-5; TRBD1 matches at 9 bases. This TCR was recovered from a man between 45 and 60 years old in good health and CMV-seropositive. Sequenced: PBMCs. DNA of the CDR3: TGTGCCTGGTTACAGGGGGCCTATAGCAATCAGCCCCAGCATTTT. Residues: CAWLQGAYSNQPQHF.